This T cell receptor beta chain was profiled in a study of T cell changes during pregnancy in multiple sclerosis. Germline CDR1 and CDR2: LNHDA and SQIVND (reference sequence). V lost 6 bases, J lost 0 bases, and 5 bases stayed unmatched. This CDR3 comprises 15 residues. Here immunoSEQ multiplex PCR was the method, and the copy in TCRdb shows in-frame clones only, minus some. The data contain 30,000 to 35,000 clones, 89% of them singletons. Source: CD8+ T cells from peripheral blood mononuclear cells, taken in the second trimester of pregnancy. The chain employs TRBV19 and TRBJ2-1; TRBD2 aligns across 7 bases. The sequence came from a female donor with multiple sclerosis, enrolled in a pregnancy study. CDR3 DNA sequence: TGTGCCAGTAGCCTAACTAGCGACTCCTACAATGAGCAGTTCTTC. Translating it yields CASSLTSDSYNEQFF. Combining the CDR3 with reference TRBV19 and TRBJ2-1 gives the whole variable domain DGGITQSPKYLFRKEGQNVTLSCEQNLNHDAMYWYRQDPGQGLRLIYYSQIVNDFQKGDIAEGYSVSREKKESFPLTVTSAQKNPTAFYLCASSLTSDSYNEQFFGPGTRLTVL.